The clone carrying this TCR beta chain was seen many times. The antigen remains unidentified. TCRdb reprocessed the multiplex PCR reads with MiXCR, giving one entry per CDR3 protein. Among under 150,000 distinct CDR3 sequences listed, approximately 20% were seen once. The length of the CDR3 is 15 residues. The germline V gene encodes CDR1 SNHLY and CDR2 FYNNEI. V lost 6 bases and J lost 2, with 15 bases in between. The lymph nodes were axillary draining lymph nodes from breast cancer patients. This sample is part of a study of breast tumors, draining lymph nodes, adjacent tissues. Study-level results: Tumor TCR diversity was below lymph nodes but above nontumor tissue.

This TCR was recovered from a female donor with breast cancer. Some clones in this sample may be carry-over from other donors' samples. The sample consisted of axillary lymph node tissue. This chain connects TRBV2 to TRBJ2-3; maybe TRBD1 (8 bases). The CDR3 loop reads CASRKQGGSTDTQYF. Written as DNA, the CDR3 is TGTGCCAGCAGGAAACAGGGGGGGTCCACAGATACGCAGTATTTT.